The rows below give T cell receptor beta chains drawn from one sample of a study of Ad26.COV2.S vaccination and SARS-CoV-2 variants. Clones were read by immunoSEQ multiplex PCR, and TCRdb kept only the in-frame ones, dropping some. This table holds 410,000 or so clones, about 93% found once. Sample: peripheral blood, taken in a trial of Ad26.COV2.S vaccine versus placebo. These receptors originate from a person between 18 and 65 years old who received the Ad26.COV2.S COVID-19 vaccine or a placebo. Both conserved end residues are trimmed from each CDR3. A D gene is named only where the DNA matches it firmly. Only some rows state a clone size, as once, few, many or a class for expanded clones.

V	size	J	D	CDR3
TRBV6-6	.	TRBJ2-7	TRBD1	ASSHRGQGYEQY
TRBV7-9	.	TRBJ2-5	.	ASRPGPRQETQY
TRBV2	.	TRBJ2-7	TRBD1	ASSEGTGLIRRY
TRBV5-1	.	TRBJ2-7	TRBD2	ASGPGTTYEQY
TRBV6-2/TRBV6-3	.	TRBJ1-4	TRBD1	ASSLTGNSEKLF
TRBV25-1	.	TRBJ2-7	TRBD1	ASSEYSGGTYEQY
TRBV4-3	.	TRBJ1-5	.	ASSPDRNSNQPQH
TRBV6-1	once	TRBJ1-5	.	ASSEGPSGQPQH
TRBV7-9	.	TRBJ2-1	TRBD2	ASSQLAGGGNEQF
TRBV18	.	TRBJ2-7	.	ASSPPMQDEQY
TRBV11-2	.	TRBJ2-2	TRBD2	ASSLGLSGSFTGELF
TRBV19	.	TRBJ1-2	.	ASSPTDDIFPAGYT
TRBV7-2	.	TRBJ2-7	.	ASSLDISYEQY
TRBV19	.	TRBJ2-7	TRBD2	ASSIGLAGVYEQY
TRBV5-6	.	TRBJ2-1	.	ASSLVALNEQF
TRBV15	.	TRBJ2-7	.	ATSRYLDFTGRQY
TRBV7-8	.	TRBJ1-2	.	ASSLGQINYGYT
TRBV9	once	TRBJ2-7	.	ASSKGTHSYEQY
TRBV13	.	TRBJ2-5	TRBD2	ASSQGTSGRAGETQY
TRBV7-9	.	TRBJ2-2	.	ASSLAPGIGTGELF
TRBV9	.	TRBJ2-2	TRBD2	ASSVGLAESGTGELF
TRBV4-1	once	TRBJ2-5	TRBD2	ASSPAPAGGQETQY
TRBV6-2/TRBV6-3	few	TRBJ1-2	TRBD1	ASSSGQEIYGYT
TRBV10-3	.	TRBJ2-5	.	ATVALGLAGETQY
TRBV12-3/TRBV12-4	.	TRBJ1-2	.	ASSPTGYYGYT
TRBV7-8	once	TRBJ2-2	.	ASSPIGWGTGELF
TRBV3-1/TRBV3-2	.	TRBJ1-1	.	ASSPRGGLLWTEAF
TRBV30	.	TRBJ2-1	.	AWEAGNNNEQF
TRBV21-1	.	TRBJ1-5	.	ASSKDRGLQYSNQPQH
TRBV5-1	once	TRBJ2-7	.	ASSLLSGLRREQY
TRBV24-1	.	TRBJ2-1	TRBD2	ATASSGSGEQF
TRBV19	.	TRBJ2-3	.	ASSIGVRSTDTQY
TRBV13	.	TRBJ2-7	.	ASSFTGTSYEQY
TRBV3-1/TRBV3-2	.	TRBJ1-2	TRBD1	ASSQEFAEWDRGNHGYT
TRBV7-6	.	TRBJ2-1	TRBD2	ASSSDFASGTLSYNEQF
TRBV11-2	.	TRBJ2-2	.	ASSLGTGELF
TRBV5-4	once	TRBJ2-3	.	ASSRDRISTDTQY
TRBV5-6	.	TRBJ2-2	TRBD1	ASSGSRQGAPGELF
TRBV11-3	.	TRBJ1-1	.	ASSLGVNTEAF
TRBV6-6	.	TRBJ2-7	TRBD1	ASSYADRAGYEQY
TRBV27	.	TRBJ2-3	.	ASKPTRNTDTQY
TRBV19	.	TRBJ2-1	TRBD2	ASSILGLGLAKGVNEQF
TRBV6-2/TRBV6-3	.	TRBJ2-7	TRBD2	ASSYNPMREGPYEQY
TRBV27	.	TRBJ1-5	.	ASSPQGQPQH
TRBV2	once	TRBJ2-1	TRBD2	ASREGLAGFSSEQF
TRBV7-2	.	TRBJ2-5	TRBD1	ASSLPNRGQETQY
TRBV28	.	TRBJ1-5	TRBD1	ASSLYRGQSNQPQH
TRBV28	.	TRBJ1-1	TRBD1	ASSLNGWAGGTEAF
TRBV7-2	.	TRBJ1-2	.	ASSLGGPFGYT
TRBV5-1	.	TRBJ2-1	.	ASSLADSRNEQF
TRBV11-2	.	TRBJ2-7	.	ASSFLGGGRAYEQY